This T cell receptor beta chain was identified in a study of monozygotic twins with inflammatory bowel disease (dated by TCRdb to the late 2010s). About the investigation overall: In total, around 28 monozygotic twin pairs made up the full study: 19 Danish pairs, all IBD-discordant, plus nine German pairs, of which four were IBD-concordant and five were IBD-discordant. Each individual had, on average, about 151 000 unique TCRalpha sequences and 181 000 unique TCRbeta sequences available for analysis. Disease-associated traits were sought mainly through comparisons between IBD patients and their genetically identical healthy co-twins within discordant pairs.

A note on this clonotype: Its antigen is not yet known.

Libraries were constructed by 5' RACE. The input for every TCR library was roughly 3,300 ng of total RNA. For each sample, cDNA was synthesized in eight separate reactions using SMARTScribe reverse transcriptase. During cDNA synthesis, template switching introduced unique molecular identifiers that contained a 6-nucleotide sample barcode. Amplification of TCRalpha and TCRbeta cDNA involved two nested PCRs of approximately 16 and 10 cycles, and each PCR was followed by bead purification. Before amplification, the cDNA was treated with uracil DNA-glycosylase and purified using the QIAquick PCR purification kit. The second PCR was the step at which Illumina TruSeq-compatible adapters and sample-specific barcodes were added. Library quality and concentration were assessed using TapeStation and Qubit, and roughly 5.5 ng of each library was pooled. The pooled libraries were sequenced with 2 x 100 bp reads and custom sequencing primers on an Illumina HiSeq2500 single-index Rapid Run. From the authors' description of their analysis: MiGEC version 1.2.6 was used for UMI-based consensus assembly to correct PCR and sequencing errors. MiXCR version 2.1.1 was used to carry out V(D)J alignment, clonotype assembly and CDR3 extraction. Gene usage, clonotype sharing and MAIT/NKT TCR abundance were normalised by analysing the top 1000, 10 000 and 20 000 clonotypes per sample. Diversity was computed as the inverse Simpson index with the vegan R package after downsampling to 27 000 UMIs. Statistical testing used paired Mann-Whitney U tests on the discordant twin pairs and applied Benjamini-Hochberg correction for multiple testing. Each CDR3 protein sequence appears as one entry after TCRdb reprocessed the reads, and no DNA is included. The V and J calls and clone size are TCRdb's, not the authors'. The record for this sample contains fewer than 200,000 distinct CDR3 sequences. Of the sample, approximately 3% is held by the ten largest clones.

General study outcomes and caveats: Compared with healthy twins, IBD patients shared fewer clonotypes with other individuals, and the difference was most pronounced in patients with signs of disease activity. Different T cell subtypes could not be distinguished in the analysis. No single strong signal or clonotype linked to IBD turned up in the results, so the idea that one exists was not supported. Repertoire similarity did not differ between concordant and discordant twins, possibly due to limited statistical power. Differing immunosuppressive treatments among patients may have added background noise and inter-individual variability to the repertoires. IBD patients had lower TCRbeta repertoire diversity, measured by the inverse Simpson index, than their healthy co-twins.

From each donor, a roughly 2.5 ml peripheral blood sample was collected into PAXgene tubes and stored at -80 degrees C. Total RNA was isolated from whole blood with the PAXgene blood miRNA kit on an automated QIAcube, without T cell sorting. Peripheral blood from monozygotic twin pairs, either concordant or discordant for inflammatory bowel disease, underwent deep TCRalpha and TCRbeta repertoire profiling that used unique molecular barcoding. For every twin pair, smoking habits were documented, and each individual was categorised as a current, former or never smoker. In the germline V gene, CDR1 corresponds to SGHVS and CDR2 to FQNEAQ. Including cysteine and phenylalanine, the CDR3 has 14 amino acids. Only the protein sequence is given.

The chain is made from TRBV7-8 and TRBJ1-5; there is no DNA to check the TCRdb D call of TRBD1. Specimen: blood. This TCR derives from a human donor with ulcerative colitis or Crohn's disease, or a healthy co-twin of an affected twin (not recorded which). The CDR3 protein: CASSLGGALQPQHF.